This T cell receptor (beta chain) was identified during a study of control samples from healthy donors and cancer patients. Germline-derived CDR1 and CDR2 are MDHEN and SYDVKM. With 6 bases removed from V and 2 bases from J, the gap between germline ends came to 8 bases. This CDR3 is 13 amino acids long. Only one count was recorded for this clone. The sample holds other DNA sequences that translate to the same CDR3. Sequencing was performed with immunoSEQ multiplex PCR; in TCRdb, only in-frame clones are kept and a portion is missing. The table lists tens of thousands of clones, roughly nine tenths of them singletons.

Sequenced sample: blood. This chain joins TRBV28 and TRBJ1-5; tentative D call: TRBD1 (5 bases). The TCR was taken from a woman aged 50 to 65 in good health. Written as DNA, the CDR3 is TGTGCCAGCAGGGAACAGGGCAATCAGCCCCAGCATTTT. It is translated as CASREQGNQPQHF.